These T cell receptor beta chains were read from a single sample in a study of blood T cell repertoires in COVID-19. Data came from immunoSEQ multiplex PCR; TCRdb stores just in-frame clones and leaves some out. The repertoire holds 200,000 to 250,000 clones, roughly nine tenths seen once, with under 7% in the top ten. The sample taken for sequencing was peripheral blood. Receptors were obtained from a man in his 60s who had recovered from COVID-19. Both conserved end residues are part of each CDR3. A D gene is named only where the DNA matches it firmly. The size field is filled for only some rows; it gives once, few, many or a size class.

clone size	D gene	V gene	J gene	CDR3 protein	CDR3 DNA
NA	TRBD2	TRBV3-1/TRBV3-2	TRBJ2-3	CASSQEREKTDTQYF	TGTGCCAGCAGCCAAGAGCGGGAGAAAACAGATACGCAGTATTTT
NA	NA	TRBV11-3	TRBJ2-2	CASSLDGGINTGELFF	TGTGCCAGCAGCTTAGACGGGGGTATTAACACCGGGGAGCTGTTTTTT
NA	TRBD1	TRBV7-6	TRBJ1-1	CASSLAGTALNTEAFF	TGTGCCAGCAGCTTAGCGGGGACAGCGTTGAACACTGAAGCTTTCTTT
NA	TRBD2	TRBV3-1/TRBV3-2	TRBJ2-1	CASSQTSGGPLNNEQFF	TGTGCCAGCAGCCAGACTAGCGGGGGGCCCTTGAACAATGAGCAGTTCTTC
few	TRBD2	TRBV7-9	TRBJ2-1	CASSLVAGGSRNEQFF	TGTGCCAGCAGCTTAGTAGCGGGAGGTTCGAGGAATGAGCAGTTCTTC
NA	TRBD1	TRBV7-6	TRBJ1-2	CASRPDRSYGYTF	TGTGCCAGCAGACCGGACAGGAGCTATGGCTACACCTTC
NA	NA	TRBV5-1	TRBJ2-2	CASSLGAGNTGELFF	TGCGCCAGCAGCTTGGGGGCTGGAAACACCGGGGAGCTGTTTTTT
NA	NA	TRBV27	TRBJ1-6	CASSLGPTSSYNSPLHF	TGTGCCAGCAGTTTAGGGCCAACGAGCTCCTATAATTCACCCCTCCACTTT
once	TRBD1	TRBV9	TRBJ2-2	CASSISGTGYTGELFF	TGTGCCAGCAGCATTTCCGGGACAGGGTACACCGGGGAGCTGTTTTTT
NA	TRBD2	TRBV7-8	TRBJ2-5	CASSMTSGFQETQYF	TGTGCCAGCAGCATGACTAGCGGGTTTCAAGAGACCCAGTACTTC
NA	NA	TRBV3-1/TRBV3-2	TRBJ1-3	CASSQDYGAGNSGNTIYF	TGTGCCAGCAGCCAAGATTATGGTGCAGGGAACTCTGGAAACACCATATATTTT
NA	TRBD2	TRBV5-1	TRBJ2-1	CASSLSPTSGPYNEQFF	TGCGCCAGCAGCTTGTCTCCGACTAGCGGTCCCTACAATGAGCAGTTCTTC
NA	TRBD2	TRBV6-5	TRBJ2-5	CASSEGLAQTQYF	TGTGCCAGCAGCGAGGGACTAGCCCAGACCCAGTACTTC
once	TRBD1	TRBV24-1	TRBJ2-2	CATSDRGSGQGPSGELFF	TGTGCCACCAGTGATCGGGGGTCCGGACAGGGGCCGTCCGGGGAGCTGTTTTTT
NA	TRBD2	TRBV10-3	TRBJ2-2	CAIRSSGGAAGTGELFF	TGTGCCATCAGAAGTAGCGGGGGGGCGGCCGGCACCGGGGAGCTGTTTTTT
NA	NA	TRBV7-2	TRBJ2-7	CASSLSPSIRSYEQYF	TGTGCCAGCAGCTTAAGCCCCTCTATTCGCTCCTACGAGCAGTACTTC
NA	TRBD1	TRBV5-1	TRBJ1-1	CASSTPGTGNTEAFF	TGCGCCAGCAGTACCCCCGGGACAGGTAACACTGAAGCTTTCTTT
NA	TRBD1	TRBV10-3	TRBJ2-1	CATTGGPGQGLDEQFF	TGTGCCACCACAGGGGGCCCGGGACAGGGGTTAGATGAGCAGTTCTTC
NA	TRBD1	TRBV4-2	TRBJ2-7	CASSLNKKGQGIYEQYF	TGTGCCAGCAGCCTCAATAAGAAGGGACAGGGTATTTACGAGCAGTACTTC
NA	NA	TRBV5-1	TRBJ1-4	CASSLTGKGPPNEKLFF	TGCGCCAGCAGCTTGACAGGGAAGGGACCCCCTAATGAAAAACTGTTTTTT
NA	TRBD2	TRBV5-1	TRBJ2-7	CASSLASGSYEQYF	TGCGCCAGCAGCTTGGCTAGCGGGTCGTACGAGCAGTACTTC
NA	NA	TRBV28	TRBJ2-4	CASRWTDKNIQYF	TGTGCCAGCAGGTGGACAGACAAAAACATTCAGTACTTC
NA	TRBD1	TRBV18	TRBJ1-4	CASSPGRGTGGEIEKLFF	TGTGCCAGCTCACCGGGAAGAGGGACAGGGGGCGAAATTGAAAAACTGTTTTTT
NA	NA	TRBV12-5	TRBJ1-3	CASGLTTGRSGNTIYF	TGTGCTAGTGGTTTGACGACAGGACGCTCTGGAAACACCATATATTTT
NA	NA	TRBV7-8	TRBJ2-7	CASSFQRNEQYF	TGTGCCAGCAGCTTTCAGCGTAATGAGCAGTACTTC
NA	TRBD1	TRBV19	TRBJ1-2	CASSIGGQGAYGYTF	TGTGCCAGTAGTATTGGGGGACAGGGGGCCTATGGCTACACCTTC
NA	NA	TRBV11-3	TRBJ1-2	CASSARLRTRKANYGYTF	TGTGCCAGCAGCGCTAGGCTTAGAACCCGTAAAGCTAACTATGGCTACACCTTC
NA	TRBD1	TRBV7-8	TRBJ1-5	CASSSGTANQPQHF	TGTGCCAGCAGCTCCGGGACAGCAAATCAGCCCCAGCATTTT
NA	NA	TRBV9	TRBJ2-3	CASSLGGGGSDTQYF	TGTGCCAGCAGCCTAGGGGGGGGCGGTTCAGATACGCAGTATTTT
NA	NA	TRBV20-1	TRBJ2-1	CSASSPHEQFF	TGCAGTGCTTCTAGCCCCCATGAGCAGTTCTTC
NA	NA	TRBV5-8	TRBJ2-1	CASSTAGLGYNEQFF	TGTGCCAGCAGCACGGCGGGACTTGGCTACAATGAGCAGTTCTTC
NA	TRBD2	TRBV20-1	TRBJ2-5	CSDSRGGNYF	TGCAGTGACTCCCGCGGGGGGAACTACTTC
NA	NA	TRBV19	TRBJ2-6	CASRVSSSGANVLTF	TGTGCCAGTAGAGTTTCCAGCTCTGGGGCCAACGTCCTGACTTTC
NA	TRBD2	TRBV28	TRBJ2-2	CASMIPGLGTGELFF	TGTGCCAGCATGATCCCGGGACTAGGCACCGGGGAGCTGTTTTTT
NA	TRBD1	TRBV7-3	TRBJ2-2	CASSALNRGTGELFF	TGTGCCAGCAGCGCACTAAACAGGGGCACCGGGGAGCTGTTTTTT
NA	NA	TRBV5-4	TRBJ2-2	CASSLVGQGGTGELFF	TGTGCCAGCAGCTTGGTAGGGCAGGGAGGCACCGGGGAGCTGTTTTTT
NA	NA	TRBV24-1	TRBJ1-5	CATSDFRVGEPQHF	TGTGCCACCAGTGATTTCAGGGTTGGAGAGCCCCAGCATTTT
NA	NA	TRBV7-3	TRBJ2-1	CASSAPRGSRNEQFF	TGTGCCAGCAGCGCCCCCCGGGGTAGTAGGAATGAGCAGTTCTTC
NA	TRBD1	TRBV25-1	TRBJ1-1	CASRSRDRGLVGDTEAFF	TGTGCCAGCAGGTCCCGGGACAGGGGGCTCGTTGGGGACACTGAAGCTTTCTTT
few	NA	TRBV4-1	TRBJ1-2	CASSQDTGQLYGYTF	TGCGCCAGCAGCCAAGATACTGGACAGCTCTATGGCTACACCTTC
NA	NA	TRBV11-2	TRBJ2-7	CASTLDWQATYEQYF	TGTGCCAGCACCTTAGACTGGCAGGCCACCTACGAGCAGTACTTC
NA	TRBD2	TRBV9	TRBJ2-5	CASSVVSGGTQYF	TGTGCCAGCAGCGTAGTTAGCGGGGGGACCCAGTACTTC
NA	TRBD1	TRBV19	TRBJ1-6	CASSMRGPAYGSYNSPLHF	TGTGCCAGTAGTATGAGGGGGCCTGCGTACGGATCCTATAATTCACCCCTCCACTTT
NA	NA	TRBV9	TRBJ1-1	CASSVGAGRGTEAFF	TGTGCCAGCAGCGTAGGGGCAGGGCGGGGAACTGAAGCTTTCTTT
NA	TRBD1	TRBV12-3/TRBV12-4	TRBJ1-1	CASSWTGNTEAFF	TGTGCCAGCAGTTGGACAGGGAACACTGAAGCTTTCTTT
NA	TRBD1	TRBV5-1	TRBJ2-7	CASSPTGGRSYEQYF	TGCGCCAGCAGCCCAACAGGGGGTCGCTCCTACGAGCAGTACTTC
NA	NA	TRBV12-3/TRBV12-4	TRBJ2-1	CASTPGGNEQFF	TGTGCCAGCACCCCCGGGGGCAATGAGCAGTTCTTC
NA	NA	TRBV7-2	TRBJ2-7	CASSLDGQGLKQYF	TGTGCCAGCAGCTTAGACGGCCAGGGACTGAAGCAGTACTTC
NA	NA	TRBV28	TRBJ2-7	CASSLRGPPYEQYF	TGTGCCAGCAGTTTGCGGGGACCCCCCTACGAGCAGTACTTC